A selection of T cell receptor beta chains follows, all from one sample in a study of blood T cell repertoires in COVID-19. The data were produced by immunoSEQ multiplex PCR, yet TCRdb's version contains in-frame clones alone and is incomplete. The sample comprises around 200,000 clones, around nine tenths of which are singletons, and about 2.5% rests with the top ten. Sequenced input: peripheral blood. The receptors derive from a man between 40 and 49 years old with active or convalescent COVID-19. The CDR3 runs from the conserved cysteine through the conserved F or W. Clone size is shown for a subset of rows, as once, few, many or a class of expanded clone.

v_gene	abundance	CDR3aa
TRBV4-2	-	CASSQERVETQYF
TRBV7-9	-	CASSRTGELYGYTF
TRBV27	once	CASSLFPGQTYEQYF
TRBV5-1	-	CASSLGWGANYGYTF
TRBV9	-	CASSVGGGGATDTQYF
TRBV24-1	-	CATSDEGGYTF
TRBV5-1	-	CASSLQASNEKLFF
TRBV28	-	CASSSTDKGYTF
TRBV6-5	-	CASTLGRGEGEQYF
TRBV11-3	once	CASSLGLAGHNEQFF
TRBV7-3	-	CASSLEGSGEQYF
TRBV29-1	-	CSLAGGAVETF
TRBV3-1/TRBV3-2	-	CASSQNRVPYEQYF
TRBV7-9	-	CASSLQGAVKETQYF
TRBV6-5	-	CASSPRRENYGYTF
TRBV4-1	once	CASSQGRQGEKLFF
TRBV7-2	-	CASSLRGYTIYF
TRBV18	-	CASSPPTSADTQYF
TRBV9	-	CASSVTENSNQPQHF
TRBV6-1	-	CASSEIANTGELFF
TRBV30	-	CAGLRDQETQYF
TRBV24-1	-	CATSEREESYGYTF
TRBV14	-	CASSQGGGFRFDYGYTF
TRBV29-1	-	CSVEARDRDYNEQFF
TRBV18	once	CASSPSRTSGANVLTF
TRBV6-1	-	CASSEAGGNQPQHF
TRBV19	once	CASSIGSSSYEQYF
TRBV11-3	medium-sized	CASSSWAGGHSTGELFF
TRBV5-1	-	CASSSTGGLNQPQHF
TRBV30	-	CACRESGNTIYF
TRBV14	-	CASSLPGQGHSPLHF
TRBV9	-	CASSVDPLNYGYTF
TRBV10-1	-	CASKGTGTDTQYF
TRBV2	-	CASSGDRGTNQPQHF
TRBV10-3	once	CAISGGGHLSTDTQYF
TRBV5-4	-	CASSPQGASRTGELFF
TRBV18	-	CASSPGQTYEQYF
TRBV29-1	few	CSVSAGLAEETQYF
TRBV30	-	CAWSPKTVHEQYF
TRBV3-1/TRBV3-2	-	CASSWLAVGNTGELFF
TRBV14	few	CASSPNQRSGNTIYF
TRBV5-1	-	CASSQQGANNEQFF
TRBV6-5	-	CASGRGSETQYF
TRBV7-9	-	CASSPERVYNEQFF
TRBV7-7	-	CASSARERETQYF
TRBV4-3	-	CASSPSQGAPSNEQFF
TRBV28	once	CASSLFYEDTGELFF
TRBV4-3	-	CASSQEAPSTGRGYTF
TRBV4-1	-	CASSPSGGTLQETQYF
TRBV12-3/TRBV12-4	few	CASSPIRGGEQYF
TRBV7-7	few	CASSLGRTGQETQYF
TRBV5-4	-	CASSLRLAGSTQYF
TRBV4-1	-	CASSQDGQGVSPLHF
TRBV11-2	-	CASSDEDRGNTIYF
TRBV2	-	CASKLPGSGNEKLFF